This is a list of T cell receptor beta chains from one sample in a study of cytomegalovirus exposure and HLA in healthy donors. Here immunoSEQ multiplex PCR was the method, and the copy in TCRdb shows in-frame clones only, minus some. The sample contains under 90,000 clones, about 79% of which appear only once. The sequencing sample was made of PBMCs. All receptors derive from a woman aged 40 to 50 in good health and CMV-seronegative. The CDR3 runs from the conserved cysteine through the conserved F or W. Fields, in order: clone size, V gene, J gene, D gene, CDR3 protein, CDR3 DNA. The D gene is left open where the match is weak. Clone size is stated in some rows and not others, as once, few, many or a class when expanded.

clone size: -
V gene: TRBV7-3
J gene: TRBJ2-3
D gene: TRBD1
CDR3 protein: CASSLLSRTGGFDTQYF
CDR3 DNA: TGTGCCAGCAGCTTATTGTCCCGGACAGGGGGGTTCGATACGCAGTATTTT

clone size: few
V gene: TRBV7-6
J gene: TRBJ1-5
D gene: -
CDR3 protein: CASSSLPGQSNSNQPQHF
CDR3 DNA: TGTGCCAGCAGCTCCTTACCAGGACAGTCAAATAGCAATCAGCCCCAGCATTTT

clone size: -
V gene: TRBV11-3
J gene: TRBJ2-1
D gene: TRBD1
CDR3 protein: CASSLEVGTGGILFF
CDR3 DNA: TGTGCCAGCAGCTTAGAGGTCGGGACAGGGGGTATTCTGTTCTTC

clone size: -
V gene: TRBV7-7
J gene: TRBJ1-3
D gene: -
CDR3 protein: CASSLEAGIGNTIYF
CDR3 DNA: TGTGCTAGCAGCTTAGAGGCAGGGATTGGAAACACCATATATTTT

clone size: -
V gene: TRBV9
J gene: TRBJ1-2
D gene: -
CDR3 protein: CASSLSTGNYGYTF
CDR3 DNA: TGTGCCAGCAGCCTCTCAACAGGGAACTATGGCTACACCTTC

clone size: -
V gene: TRBV11-2
J gene: TRBJ2-5
D gene: TRBD1
CDR3 protein: CASSLGPGTGNRVLETQYF
CDR3 DNA: TGTGCCAGCAGCTTAGGGCCCGGGACAGGAAATAGGGTTTTGGAGACCCAGTACTTC

clone size: -
V gene: TRBV2
J gene: TRBJ2-1
D gene: TRBD1
CDR3 protein: CASSKEGQVNNEQFF
CDR3 DNA: TGTGCCAGCAGTAAAGAGGGACAGGTCAACAATGAGCAGTTCTTC

clone size: -
V gene: TRBV6-5
J gene: TRBJ2-2
D gene: TRBD2
CDR3 protein: CASRDGGADTGELFF
CDR3 DNA: TGTGCCAGCAGAGACGGGGGGGCCGACACCGGGGAGCTGTTTTTT

clone size: few
V gene: TRBV28
J gene: TRBJ2-6
D gene: TRBD2
CDR3 protein: CASTGGVASGANVLTF
CDR3 DNA: TGTGCCAGTACTGGGGGGGTCGCCTCTGGGGCCAACGTCCTGACTTTC

clone size: -
V gene: TRBV7-6
J gene: TRBJ2-1
D gene: -
CDR3 protein: CASSVGGSSYNEQFF
CDR3 DNA: TGTGCCAGCAGCGTGGGGGGTAGCTCCTACAATGAGCAGTTCTTC

clone size: -
V gene: TRBV27
J gene: TRBJ2-2
D gene: TRBD2
CDR3 protein: CASKRGANTGELFF
CDR3 DNA: TGTGCCAGCAAACGGGGGGCGAACACCGGGGAGCTGTTTTTT